The 30 T cell receptor beta chains reported below all come from one sample, sequenced in a study of cytomegalovirus exposure and HLA in healthy donors. The PCR contained 60 Vbeta and 13 Jbeta primers. Assay: immunoSEQ multiplex PCR; the TCRdb copy retains only in-frame clones and omits some. This table has about 160,000 clones, 65% to 90% appearing once. The sequencing input was PBMCs. The receptors stem from a woman under 30 in good health and CMV-seronegative.

The gene calls are TRBV19 and TRBJ1-4; D uncertain. Germline V gene sequence: CDR1 LNHDA, CDR2 SQIVND (reference sequence). The CDR3 has 14 amino acids. The V end lost 3 bases, the J end lost 4 bases, and 9 bases lay between the germline ends. The CDR3 sequence: CASSIEPFNEKLFF. The DNA of the CDR3 is TGTGCCAGTAGTATCGAGCCGTTTAATGAAAAACTGTTTTTT.

The chain couples TRBV4-2 to TRBJ2-7; a possible D gene is TRBD2 (5 bases). V shed 0 bases and J shed 0 bases, with 21 bases lying between them. CDR1 LGHNA and CDR2 YNFKEQ come from the germline V gene. The CDR3 covers 19 residues. CDR3 region: CASSQESTGRIAHSYEQYF. The CDR3 DNA reads as TGTGCCAGCAGCCAAGAGTCTACGGGAAGGATCGCCCACTCCTACGAGCAGTACTTC.

The rearrangement joins TRBV27 to TRBJ2-2; TRBD2 is a possible D gene (6 bases). V was trimmed by 8 bases and J by 6 bases, leaving 13 bases between them. CDR3 size: 13 residues. Germline-derived CDR1 and CDR2 are MNHEY and SMNVEV (reference sequence). The CDR3 here is CASRLGGSGELFF. Here the CDR3 DNA reads TGTGCCAGCCGACTAGGCGGATCCGGGGAGCTGTTTTTT.

In the case of this clone: Within the sample, other DNA sequences also encode this same CDR3. The V and J genes are TRBV23-1 and TRBJ1-2; D is uncertain. TRBV23-1 is filed as an ORF, its function uncertain. V lost 1 base and J lost 4, with 7 bases in between. This CDR3 has 13 amino acids. The CDR3 sequence: CASSQWWSYGYTF. DNA of the CDR3: TGCGCCAGCAGTCAATGGTGGAGCTATGGCTACACCTTC.

This clone was seen only a few times. The rearrangement links TRBV6-5 to TRBJ2-2; 7 bases are shared with TRBD1. Germline CDR1 reads MNHEY; CDR2 reads SVGAGI. The length of the CDR3 is 14 residues. The V and J ends lost 5 bases and 3 bases, in that order; junction bases with no gene match: 3. CDR3 DNA: TGTGCCAGCAGTACTACAGGGGACACCGGGGAGCTGTTTTTT. This encodes CASSTTGDTGELFF.

The chain employs TRBV2 and TRBJ2-2; 7 bases match TRBD2. The CDR3 spans 14 residues. Trimming cost V 4 bases and J 4 bases; bases outside gene matches: 3. CDR1 is SNHLY and CDR2 is FYNNEI in the germline V gene. CDR3 sequence: CASSGPSGTGELFF. In DNA form, the CDR3 reads TGTGCCAGCAGTGGCCCTAGCGGCACCGGGGAGCTGTTTTTT. Looking up the rest from reference TRBV2 and TRBJ2-2 gives the full variable domain: EPEVTQTPSHQVTQMGQEVILRCVPISNHLYFYWYRQILGQKVEFLVSFYNNEISEKSEIFDDQFSVERPDGSNFTLKIRSTKLEDSAMYFCASSGPSGTGELFFGEGSRLTVL.

The chain joins TRBV5-1 to TRBJ1-2, with a tentative D call TRBD1 (5 bases). CDR3 length: 14 residues. Germline V lookup: CDR1 SGHRS, CDR2 YFSETQ. V was shortened by 0 bases and J by 3 bases, with 9 bases between the two germline ends. In nucleotides, the CDR3 is TGCGCCAGCAGCTTGGAGTGGGGGGACTATGGCTACACCTTC. It translates to CASSLEWGDYGYTF.

The chain recombines TRBV2 with TRBJ2-5; D is unclear. The V gene's germline CDR1 is SNHLY and CDR2 FYNNEI. The CDR3 covers 14 residues. Trimming shortened V by 3 bases and J by 1 base, and 9 bases separated the two germline ends. This CDR3 is CASSEGYLQETQYF. The DNA of the CDR3 is TGTGCCAGCAGTGAGGGCTATCTCCAAGAGACCCAGTACTTC.

This clone was seen a handful of times. The chain is built from TRBV29-1 and TRBJ1-4; TRBD1 agrees at 7 bases. The CDR3 has 12 residues. Losses at the gene ends were 6 bases for V and 5 bases for J; bases not matched to a gene: 3. Germline V gene sequence: CDR1 SQVTM, CDR2 ANQGSEA. Here the CDR3 DNA reads TGCAGCGTAGTACAGGGGAATGAAAAACTGTTTTTT. This translates into CSVVQGNEKLFF.

The gene calls are TRBV6-1 and TRBJ2-7; 7 bases match TRBD1. The V gene end was trimmed by 3 bases and the J gene end by 3 bases; junction bases not matched to a gene: 2. The CDR3 has 13 residues. Germline lookup yields CDR1 MNHNS and CDR2 SASEGT. DNA for the CDR3: TGTGCCAGCAGTGAGAACAGGGGCTACGAGCAGTACTTC. Protein: CASSENRGYEQYF.

Written as DNA, the CDR3 is TGCAGCGTTGGGACAGGGGCTACGTATGAAGCTTTCTTT. This gives the protein CSVGTGATYEAFF. J is TRBJ1-1 and V is TRBV29-1; 9 bases line up with TRBD1. This CDR3 is built from 13 residues. The trim removed 4 bases at V and 7 bases at J, leaving 7 bases unmatched. Germline CDR1 and CDR2: SQVTM and ANQGSEA. Using reference TRBV29-1 and TRBJ1-1 for the parts outside the CDR3, the full variable domain is SAVISQKPSRDICQRGTSLTIQCQVDSQVTMMFWYRQQPGQSLTLIATANQGSEATYESGFVIDKFPISRPNLTFSTLTVSNMSPEDSSIYLCSVGTGATYEAFFGQGTRLTVV.

CDR3 sequence: CASSGRGGETQYF. The CDR3 DNA reads TGCGCCAGCAGCGGCCGGGGGGGAGAGACCCAGTACTTC. V and J are TRBV5-1 and TRBJ2-5, with 8 bases identical to TRBD2. The CDR3 contains 13 residues. In germline, CDR1 is SGHRS, CDR2 YFSETQ. V gave up 4 bases and J gave up 4 bases; unmatched junction bases: 3.

The chain links TRBV7-8 to TRBJ1-4; D is ambiguous. The ends were cut back, 8 bases at V and 7 bases at J, with 17 bases in the middle. Looked up from germline, CDR1 is SGHVS and CDR2 is FQNEAQ. CDR3 length: 14 residues. CDR3 amino acids: CASGSSGIFEKLFF. CDR3 nucleotide sequence: TGTGCCAGCGGGAGCAGTGGGATTTTTGAAAAACTGTTTTTT.

The CDR3 sequence: CASSQDGSGTTGNTIYF. In DNA, the CDR3 is TGTGCCAGCAGCCAAGACGGTTCAGGGACTACGGGAAACACCATATATTTT. The chain carries TRBV4-2 and TRBJ1-3, with a weak D call TRBD1 (5 bases). With 0 bases removed from V and 4 bases from J, the gap between germline ends came to 16 bases. CDR1 and CDR2 (germline): LGHNA, YNFKEQ. The CDR3 has 17 amino acids.

J is TRBJ1-1 and V is TRBV30; no firm D call. The CDR3 is 10 residues long. V gave up 2 bases and J gave up 8 bases, with 6 bases separating them. Germline V gene data show CDR1 as GTSNPN and CDR2 as SVGIG (reference sequence). The CDR3 here is CAWSRGEAFF. Written as DNA, the CDR3 is TGTGCCTGGAGTCGAGGGGAAGCTTTCTTT. Based on the CDR3 plus reference TRBV30 and TRBJ1-1, the full variable domain is SQTIHQWPATLVQPVGSPLSLECTVEGTSNPNLYWYRQAAGRGLQLLFYSVGIGQISSEVPQNLSASRPQDRQFILSSKKLLLSDSGFYLCAWSRGEAFFGQGTRLTVV.

This chain uses TRBV5-4 with TRBJ2-1, with 11 bases identical to TRBD1. The CDR3 is 18 residues long. The germline V gene encodes CDR1 SGHNT and CDR2 YYREEE (reference sequence). V shed 4 bases and J 8 bases; nucleotides not matched to a gene: 17. CDR3 sequence reads: CASSPKPPGQGVEDEQFF. The CDR3 DNA is TGTGCCAGCAGCCCCAAACCACCGGGACAGGGGGTGGAGGATGAGCAGTTCTTC.

This sequence joins TRBV4-1 and TRBJ2-7, with 8 bases matching TRBD2. The CDR3 is made up of 15 amino acids. Germline V CDR1 and CDR2: MGHRA, YSYEKL. The junction had 8 bases not matched to a gene; V was cut back by 1 base and J by 6 bases. The CDR3 DNA is TGCGCCAGCAGCCAAGCCCCCCGACTAGCGAGCGAGCAGTACTTC. Translated, it gives CASSQAPRLASEQYF.

The CDR3 DNA sequence: TGTGCCAGCAGCTTGGGAGCCTACAATGAGCAGTTCTTC. Translating it yields CASSLGAYNEQFF. V gene TRBV14 combines with J gene TRBJ2-1; possibly TRBD2 for D (5 bases). Germline V gives CDR1 SGHDN, CDR2 FVKESK. CDR3 length equals 13 residues. Trimming cost V 5 bases and J 2 bases, with 7 bases left between them.

The rearrangement joins TRBV27 to TRBJ2-1; 10 bases map to TRBD2. CDR3 length equals 16 residues. Germline trimming cut 5 bases from V and 5 bases from J; bases unmatched to any gene: 9. Germline CDR1 reads MNHEY; CDR2 reads SMNVEV (reference sequence). In nucleotides, the CDR3 is TGTGCCAGCAGTATCGTAGCGGGAGGCACGAACAATGAGCAGTTCTTC. Translated, it gives CASSIVAGGTNNEQFF.

The CDR3 DNA reads as TGTGCCAGTCGCAGTGGACAGGGGCAAACTGAAGCTTTCTTT. It is translated as CASRSGQGQTEAFF. The chain has TRBV27 and TRBJ1-1; 9 nucleotides line up with TRBD1. There are 14 residues in the CDR3. Germline V lookup: CDR1 MNHEY, CDR2 SMNVEV (reference sequence). The J segment lost 5 bases and the V segment lost 9 bases, leaving 10 bases of the junction unmatched.

The chain uses TRBV28 and TRBJ1-1, with D perhaps matching TRBD1 (6 bases). Germline V gene data show CDR1 as MDHEN and CDR2 as SYDVKM. Trimming took off 3 bases at V and 6 bases at J, with 14 bases between the two ends. This CDR3 comprises 14 residues. Written as DNA, the CDR3 is TGTGCCAGCAGTTTCTGGGGGCGCCGGGCTGAAGCTTTCTTT. Translating it yields CASSFWGRRAEAFF.

The chain employs TRBV15 and TRBJ2-7, with TRBD1 matching 7 bases. This CDR3 comprises 15 residues. The V segment lost 1 base and the J segment 1 base; nucleotides outside the gene matches: 4. Germline assignment: CDR1 LNHNV and CDR2 YYDKDF (reference sequence). DNA of the CDR3: TGTGCCACCAGCAGAGTGGGGACAGTTTCCTACGAGCAGTACTTC. The encoded protein is CATSRVGTVSYEQYF. Using reference TRBV15 and TRBJ2-7 for the parts outside the CDR3, the full variable domain is DAMVIQNPRYQVTQFGKPVTLSCSQTLNHNVMYWYQQKSSQAPKLLFHYYDKDFNNEADTPDNFQSRRPNTSFCFLDIRSPGLGDTAMYLCATSRVGTVSYEQYFGPGTRLTVT.

This clone appeared a few times. The chain recombines TRBV6-5 with TRBJ1-5; 8 nucleotides align to TRBD1. Per germline, CDR1 MNHEY and CDR2 SVGAGI. The CDR3 totals 15 residues. The trim removed 5 bases at V and 9 bases at J, leaving 12 bases unmatched. The CDR3 sequence is CASSATGGGGGPQHF. The CDR3 coding sequence is TGTGCCAGCAGTGCTACAGGGGGAGGGGGGGGGCCCCAGCATTTT.

V usage is TRBV2 and J usage is TRBJ1-5; 8 bases align to TRBD1. V lost 7 bases and J lost 5; bases outside the gene matches: 7. The CDR3 is 14 amino acids. Germline V gives CDR1 SNHLY, CDR2 FYNNEI. The CDR3 DNA reads as TGTGCCAGCACCATAGACAGGGGCCATCAGCCCCAGCATTTT. Translation gives CASTIDRGHQPQHF.

The genes are TRBV9 and TRBJ1-4; 7 nucleotides agree with TRBD1. Germline V CDR1 and CDR2: SGDLS, YYNGEE. CDR3 length equals 15 residues. The J segment lost 3 bases and the V segment lost 3 bases, leaving 5 bases of the junction unmatched. The CDR3 loop is CASSDRGIANEKLFF. Written as DNA, the CDR3 is TGTGCCAGCAGCGACAGGGGAATAGCTAATGAAAAACTGTTTTTT.

This chain links TRBV29-1 with TRBJ2-5; D is possibly TRBD1 (6 bases). The V end was cut by 6 bases, the J end by 1 base, with 15 bases between. Per the germline V gene, CDR1 is SQVTM and CDR2 is ANQGSEA. CDR3 length: 14 residues. The CDR3 sequence: CSVKSQGIQETQYF. In DNA form, the CDR3 reads TGCAGCGTCAAATCACAGGGAATCCAAGAGACCCAGTACTTC.

The V gene is TRBV12-1, the J gene TRBJ2-2; TRBD2, as called in the table, went unchecked against the DNA. TRBV12-1 counts as a pseudogene. The CDR3 contains 16 residues. For the CDR3, the DNA is TGTGCCAGCAGCTCGAGGACTAGCGGCCGCACCGGGGAGCTGTTTTTT. This translates into CASSSRTSGRTGELFF.

The J gene is TRBJ2-5, the V gene TRBV11-2; D call uncertain. Germline-derived CDR1 and CDR2 are SGHAT and FQNNGV. The CDR3 extends over 14 amino acids. V lost 3 bases to trimming and J lost 5 bases, with 13 bases between them. The CDR3 coding sequence is TGTGCCAGCAGCTTGAGAGGAACTTTTGAGACCCAGTACTTC. It encodes CASSLRGTFETQYF.

This clone was seen only a few times. The CDR3 loop is CASSDRVTDTQYF. The CDR3 region has the DNA TGTGCCAGCAGTGACCGGGTCACAGATACGCAGTATTTT. The V gene is TRBV6-4, the J gene TRBJ2-3, with D unresolved. Trimming took 2 bases from V and 2 from J, leaving 5 bases between them. CDR3 length: 13 amino acids. Looked up from germline, CDR1 is MRHNA and CDR2 is SNTAGT.

This rearrangement joins TRBV15 to TRBJ2-7; perhaps TRBD1 as D (6 bases). CDR3 size: 14 residues. Deletions cut 3 bases from V and 1 base from J, with 10 bases between. Germline V gene data show CDR1 as LNHNV and CDR2 as YYDKDF (reference sequence). The CDR3 nucleotides are TGTGCCACCAGCAGTACAGGGTTTTCCTACGAGCAGTACTTC. Amino acids: CATSSTGFSYEQYF.